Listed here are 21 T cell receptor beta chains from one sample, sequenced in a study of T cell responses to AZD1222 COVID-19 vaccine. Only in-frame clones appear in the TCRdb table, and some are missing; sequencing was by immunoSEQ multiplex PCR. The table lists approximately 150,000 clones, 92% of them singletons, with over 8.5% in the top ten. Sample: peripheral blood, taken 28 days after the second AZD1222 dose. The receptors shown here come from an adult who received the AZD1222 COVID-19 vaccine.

Written as DNA, the CDR3 is TGTGCCAGCAGCTTACGAGACAGGGGGAACTATGGCTACACCTTC. Translation: CASSLRDRGNYGYTF. The chain joins TRBV5-4 to TRBJ1-2; 9 bases fit TRBD1. V lost 2 bases to trimming and J lost 2 bases; unmatched junction nucleotides: 4. The germline CDR1 and CDR2 sequences are SGHNT and YYREEE (reference sequence). This CDR3 spans 15 amino acids.

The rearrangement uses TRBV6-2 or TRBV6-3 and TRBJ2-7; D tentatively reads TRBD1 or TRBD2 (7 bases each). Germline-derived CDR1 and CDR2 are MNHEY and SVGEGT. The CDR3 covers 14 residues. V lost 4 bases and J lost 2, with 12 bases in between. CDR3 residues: CASSSGGVPYEQYV. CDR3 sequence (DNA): TGTGCCAGCAGTTCAGGGGGGGTCCCCTACGAGCAGTACGTC.

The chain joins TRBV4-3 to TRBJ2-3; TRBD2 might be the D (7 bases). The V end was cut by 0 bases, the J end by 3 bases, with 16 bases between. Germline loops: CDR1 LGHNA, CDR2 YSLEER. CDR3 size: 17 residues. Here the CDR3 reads CASSQDRWGGPTDTQYF. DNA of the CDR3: TGCGCCAGCAGCCAAGATAGGTGGGGGGGGCCTACAGATACGCAGTATTTT.

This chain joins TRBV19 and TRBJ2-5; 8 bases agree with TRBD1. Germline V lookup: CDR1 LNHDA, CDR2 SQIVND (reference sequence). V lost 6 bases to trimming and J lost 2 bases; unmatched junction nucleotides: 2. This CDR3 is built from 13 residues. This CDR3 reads CASRGQVQETQYF. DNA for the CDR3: TGTGCCAGTAGGGGACAGGTACAAGAGACCCAGTACTTC.

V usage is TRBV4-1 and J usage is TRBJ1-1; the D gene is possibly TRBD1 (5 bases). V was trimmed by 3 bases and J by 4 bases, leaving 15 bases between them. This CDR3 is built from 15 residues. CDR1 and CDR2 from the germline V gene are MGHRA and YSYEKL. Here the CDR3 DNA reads TGCGCCAGCAGCCAGGAGGGACCCTCGGGCACTGAAGCTTTCTTT. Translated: CASSQEGPSGTEAFF.

The CDR3 spells CASSLGPSSGNTIYF. CDR3 coding DNA: TGTGCCAGCAGCCTAGGGCCATCCTCTGGAAACACCATATATTTT. V and J are TRBV7-2 and TRBJ1-3; unclear D gene. This CDR3 is built from 15 residues. Germline V gene sequence: CDR1 SGHTA, CDR2 FQGNSA. The V end was cut by 5 bases, the J end by 0 bases, with 11 bases between.

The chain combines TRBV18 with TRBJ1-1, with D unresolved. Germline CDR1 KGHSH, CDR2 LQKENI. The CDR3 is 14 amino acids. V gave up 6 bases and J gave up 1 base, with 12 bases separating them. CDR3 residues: CASSRGEANTEAFF. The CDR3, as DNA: TGTGCCAGCTCCCGGGGAGAGGCGAACACTGAAGCTTTCTTT.

The CDR3 spells CASSDGRGGQDTQYF. Written as DNA, the CDR3 is TGTGCCAGCAGTGACGGGCGGGGGGGCCAAGATACGCAGTATTTT. The rearrangement uses TRBV6-4 and TRBJ2-3, with TRBD2 identical over 9 bases. V was pared by 2 bases and J by 5 bases, with 5 bases of the junction left unmatched. The germline CDR1 and CDR2 sequences are MRHNA and SNTAGT. CDR3 length equals 15 residues.

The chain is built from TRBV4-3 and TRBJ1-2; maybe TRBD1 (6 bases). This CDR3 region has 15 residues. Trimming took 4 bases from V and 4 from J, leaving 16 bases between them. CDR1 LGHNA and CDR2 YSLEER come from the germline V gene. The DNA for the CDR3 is TGCGCCAGCAGCCTTCTATTCGGGGGCAGCTATGGCTACACCTTC. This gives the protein CASSLLFGGSYGYTF.

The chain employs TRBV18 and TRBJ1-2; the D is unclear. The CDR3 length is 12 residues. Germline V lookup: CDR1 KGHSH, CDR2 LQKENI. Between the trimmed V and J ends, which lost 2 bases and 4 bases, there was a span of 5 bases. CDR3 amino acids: CASSPGSYGYTF. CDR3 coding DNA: TGTGCCAGCTCACCAGGGAGCTATGGCTACACCTTC.

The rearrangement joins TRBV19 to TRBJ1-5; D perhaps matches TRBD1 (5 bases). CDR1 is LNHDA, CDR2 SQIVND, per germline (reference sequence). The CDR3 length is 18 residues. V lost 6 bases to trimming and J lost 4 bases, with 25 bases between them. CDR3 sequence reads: CASSSLATGTWENQPQHF. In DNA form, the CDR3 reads TGTGCCAGTAGCAGTCTCGCTACCGGGACTTGGGAGAATCAGCCCCAGCATTTT.

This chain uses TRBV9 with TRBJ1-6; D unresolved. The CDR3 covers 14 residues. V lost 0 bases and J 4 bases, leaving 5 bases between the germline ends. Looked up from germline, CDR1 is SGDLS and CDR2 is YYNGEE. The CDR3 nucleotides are TGTGCCAGCAGCGTAGCAGGATATAATTCACCCCTCCACTTT. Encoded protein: CASSVAGYNSPLHF.

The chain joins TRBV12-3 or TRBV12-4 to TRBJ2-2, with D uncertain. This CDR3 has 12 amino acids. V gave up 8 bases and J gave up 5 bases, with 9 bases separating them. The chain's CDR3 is CASADPTGELFF. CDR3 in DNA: TGTGCCAGCGCCGACCCTACCGGGGAGCTGTTTTTT.

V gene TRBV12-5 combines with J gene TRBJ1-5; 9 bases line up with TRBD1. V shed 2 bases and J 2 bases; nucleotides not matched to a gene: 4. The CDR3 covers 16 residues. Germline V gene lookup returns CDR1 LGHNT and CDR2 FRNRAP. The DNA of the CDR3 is TGTGCTAGTGGTTTGTCAGGACAGGGGCGCAATCAGCCCCAGCATTTT. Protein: CASGLSGQGRNQPQHF.

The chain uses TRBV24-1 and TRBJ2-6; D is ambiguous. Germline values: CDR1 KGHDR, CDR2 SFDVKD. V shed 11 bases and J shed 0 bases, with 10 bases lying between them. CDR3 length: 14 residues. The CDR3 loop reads CAIDTFSGANVLTF. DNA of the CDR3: TGTGCCATCGACACCTTCTCTGGGGCCAACGTCCTGACTTTC.

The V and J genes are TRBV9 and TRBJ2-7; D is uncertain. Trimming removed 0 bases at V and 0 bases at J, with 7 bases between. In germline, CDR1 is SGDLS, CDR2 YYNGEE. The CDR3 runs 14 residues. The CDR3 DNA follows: TGTGCCAGCAGCGTAGATCTAACCTCCTACGAGCAGTACTTC. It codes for CASSVDLTSYEQYF.

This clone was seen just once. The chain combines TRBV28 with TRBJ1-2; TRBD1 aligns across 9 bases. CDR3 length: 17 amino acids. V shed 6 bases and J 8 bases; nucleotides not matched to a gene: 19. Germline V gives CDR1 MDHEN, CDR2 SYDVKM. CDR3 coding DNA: TGTGCCAGCAGCTCGAGGGTGTGGGACAGGGAAAGGAGCGGCTACACCTTC. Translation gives CASSSRVWDRERSGYTF.

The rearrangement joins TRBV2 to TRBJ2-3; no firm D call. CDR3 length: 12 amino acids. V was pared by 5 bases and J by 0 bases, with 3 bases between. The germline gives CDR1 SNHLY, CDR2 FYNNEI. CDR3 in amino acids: CASSLSTDTQYF. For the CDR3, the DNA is TGTGCCAGCAGTTTAAGCACAGATACGCAGTATTTT.

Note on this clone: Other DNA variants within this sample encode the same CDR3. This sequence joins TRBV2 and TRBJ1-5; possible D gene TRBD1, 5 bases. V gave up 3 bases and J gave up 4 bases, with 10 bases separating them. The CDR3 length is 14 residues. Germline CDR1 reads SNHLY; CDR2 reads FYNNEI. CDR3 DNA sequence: TGTGCCAGCAGTGACAGGGTGGGAAATCAGCCCCAGCATTTT. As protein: CASSDRVGNQPQHF.

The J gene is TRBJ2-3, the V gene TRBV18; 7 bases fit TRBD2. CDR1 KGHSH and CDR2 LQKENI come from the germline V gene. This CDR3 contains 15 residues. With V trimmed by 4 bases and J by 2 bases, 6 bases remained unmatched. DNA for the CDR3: TGTGCCAGCTCACGTACAGCGGGGAACACAGATACGCAGTATTTT. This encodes CASSRTAGNTDTQYF.

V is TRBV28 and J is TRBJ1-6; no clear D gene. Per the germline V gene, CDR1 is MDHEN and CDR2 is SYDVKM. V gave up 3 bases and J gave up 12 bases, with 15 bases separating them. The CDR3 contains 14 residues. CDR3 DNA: TGTGCCAGCAGTTTGTCCATTTTCACTAGACCCCTCCACTTT. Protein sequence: CASSLSIFTRPLHF.